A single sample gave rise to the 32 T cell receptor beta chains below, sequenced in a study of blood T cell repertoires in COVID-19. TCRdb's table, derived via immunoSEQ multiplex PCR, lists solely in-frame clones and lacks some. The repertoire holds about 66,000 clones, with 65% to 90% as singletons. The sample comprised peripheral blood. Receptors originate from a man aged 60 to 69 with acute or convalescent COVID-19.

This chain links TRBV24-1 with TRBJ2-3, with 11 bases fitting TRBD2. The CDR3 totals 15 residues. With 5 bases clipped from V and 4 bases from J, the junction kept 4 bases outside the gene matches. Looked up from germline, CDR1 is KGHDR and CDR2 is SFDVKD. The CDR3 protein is CATSGSSGGADTQYF. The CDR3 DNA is TGTGCCACCAGTGGGAGTAGCGGGGGGGCAGATACGCAGTATTTT.

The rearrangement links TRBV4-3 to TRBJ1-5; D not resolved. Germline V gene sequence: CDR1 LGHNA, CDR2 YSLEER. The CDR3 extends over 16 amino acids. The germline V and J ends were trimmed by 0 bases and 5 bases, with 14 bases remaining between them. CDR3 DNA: TGCGCCAGCAGCCAAGAATTGTTGTCAGTCGATCAGCCCCAGCATTTT. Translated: CASSQELLSVDQPQHF.

The CDR3 region is CASSKQGMWTDTQYF. The CDR3 nucleotides read TGTGCCAGTAGTAAACAGGGAATGTGGACAGATACGCAGTATTTT. The rearrangement uses TRBV19 and TRBJ2-3, with D possibly TRBD1 on 6 matching bases. V was pared by 4 bases and J by 3 bases, with 14 bases between. The CDR3 has 15 residues. Germline CDR1 LNHDA, CDR2 SQIVND (reference sequence).

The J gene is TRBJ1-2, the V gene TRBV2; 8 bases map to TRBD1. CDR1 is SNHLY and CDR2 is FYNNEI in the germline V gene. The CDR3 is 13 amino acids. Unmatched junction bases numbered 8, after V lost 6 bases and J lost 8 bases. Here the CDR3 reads CASRPTGVRGYTF. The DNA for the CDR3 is TGTGCCAGCAGACCGACAGGGGTTCGGGGCTACACCTTC.

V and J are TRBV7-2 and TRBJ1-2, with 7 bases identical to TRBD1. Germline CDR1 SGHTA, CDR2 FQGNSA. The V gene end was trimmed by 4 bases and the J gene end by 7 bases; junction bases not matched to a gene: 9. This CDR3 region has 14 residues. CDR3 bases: TGTGCCAGCAGCTATAACGGACAGGCCGGTGGCTACACCTTC. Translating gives CASSYNGQAGGYTF.

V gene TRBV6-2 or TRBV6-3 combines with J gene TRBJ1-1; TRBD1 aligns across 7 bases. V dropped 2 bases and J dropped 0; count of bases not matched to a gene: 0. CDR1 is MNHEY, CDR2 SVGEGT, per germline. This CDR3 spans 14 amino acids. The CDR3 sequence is CASSYDRVNTEAFF. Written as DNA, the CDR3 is TGTGCCAGCAGTTACGACAGGGTGAACACTGAAGCTTTCTTT.

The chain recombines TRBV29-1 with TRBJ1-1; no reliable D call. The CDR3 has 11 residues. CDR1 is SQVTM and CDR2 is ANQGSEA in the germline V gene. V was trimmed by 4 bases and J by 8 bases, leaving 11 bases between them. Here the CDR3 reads CSVVETVEAFF. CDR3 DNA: TGCAGCGTTGTGGAGACGGTGGAAGCTTTCTTT.

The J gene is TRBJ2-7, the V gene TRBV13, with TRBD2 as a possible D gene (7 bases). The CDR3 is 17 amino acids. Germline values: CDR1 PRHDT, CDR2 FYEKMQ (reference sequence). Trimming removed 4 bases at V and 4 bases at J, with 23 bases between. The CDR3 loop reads CASSSLLLVGGRYEQYF. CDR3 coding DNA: TGTGCCAGCAGCTCGCTCCTCCTTGTCGGGGGGCGTTACGAGCAGTACTTC.

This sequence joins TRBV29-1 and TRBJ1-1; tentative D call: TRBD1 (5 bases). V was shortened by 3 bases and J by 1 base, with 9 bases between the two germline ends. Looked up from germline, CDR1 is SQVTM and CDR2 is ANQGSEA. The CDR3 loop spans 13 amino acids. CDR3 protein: CSVEAGKNTEAFF. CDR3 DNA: TGCAGCGTTGAGGCAGGGAAGAACACTGAAGCTTTCTTT.

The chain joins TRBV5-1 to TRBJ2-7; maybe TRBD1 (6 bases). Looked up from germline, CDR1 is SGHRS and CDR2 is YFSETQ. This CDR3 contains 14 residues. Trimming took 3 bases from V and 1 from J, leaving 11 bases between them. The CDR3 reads CASSSSGQSYEQYF. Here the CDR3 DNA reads TGCGCCAGCAGCTCGAGCGGACAGTCCTACGAGCAGTACTTC.

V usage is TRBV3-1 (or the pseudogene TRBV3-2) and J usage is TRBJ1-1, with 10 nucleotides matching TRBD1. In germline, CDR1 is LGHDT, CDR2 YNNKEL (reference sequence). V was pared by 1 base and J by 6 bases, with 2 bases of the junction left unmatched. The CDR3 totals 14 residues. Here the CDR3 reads CASSQGTGGAEAFF. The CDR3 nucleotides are TGTGCCAGCAGCCAAGGGACAGGGGGAGCTGAAGCTTTCTTT.

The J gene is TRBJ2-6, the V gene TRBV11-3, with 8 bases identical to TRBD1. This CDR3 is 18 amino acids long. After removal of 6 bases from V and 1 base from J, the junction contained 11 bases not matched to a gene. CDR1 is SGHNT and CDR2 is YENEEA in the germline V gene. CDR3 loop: CASSSGGTGESGANVLTF. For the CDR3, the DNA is TGTGCCAGCAGTTCAGGGGGGACAGGAGAATCTGGGGCCAACGTCCTGACTTTC. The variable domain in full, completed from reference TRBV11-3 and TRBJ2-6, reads EAGVVQSPRYKIIEKKQPVAFWCNPISGHNTLYWYLQNLGQGPELLIRYENEEAVDDSQLPKDRFSAERLKGVDSTLKIQPAELGDSAVYLCASSSGGTGESGANVLTFGAGSRLTVL.

The CDR3 protein is CATKLRPRQGDQPQHF. The DNA for the CDR3 is TGTGCCACCAAGCTCCGCCCTCGACAGGGGGATCAGCCCCAGCATTTT. The chain combines TRBV19 with TRBJ1-5, with TRBD1 matching over 9 bases. V shed 10 bases and J 5 bases; nucleotides not matched to a gene: 15. The germline V gene encodes CDR1 LNHDA and CDR2 SQIVND (reference sequence). The CDR3 extends over 16 amino acids. Looking up the rest from reference TRBV19 and TRBJ1-5 gives the full variable domain: DGGITQSPKYLFRKEGQNVTLSCEQNLNHDAMYWYRQDPGQGLRLIYYSQIVNDFQKGDIAEGYSVSREKKESFPLTVTSAQKNPTAFYLCATKLRPRQGDQPQHFGDGTRLSIL.

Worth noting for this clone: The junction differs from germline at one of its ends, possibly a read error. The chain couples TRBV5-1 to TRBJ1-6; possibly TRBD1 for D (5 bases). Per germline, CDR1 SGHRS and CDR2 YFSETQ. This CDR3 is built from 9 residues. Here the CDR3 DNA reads TGCGCCAGCAGCTTGGAACAGGCTTTC. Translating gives CASSLEQAF.

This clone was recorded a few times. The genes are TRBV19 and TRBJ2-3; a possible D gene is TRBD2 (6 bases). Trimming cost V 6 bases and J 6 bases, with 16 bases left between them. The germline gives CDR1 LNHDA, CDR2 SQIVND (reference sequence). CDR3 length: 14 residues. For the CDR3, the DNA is TGTGCCAGTAGCCCCGGGTGGGGGGTGGATACGCAGTATTTT. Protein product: CASSPGWGVDTQYF.

CDR3 DNA sequence: TGTGCCAGCAGCCAAAGGGGTGACGACAGGGCTGGCTACACCTTC. Translating gives CASSQRGDDRAGYTF. V is TRBV4-2 and J is TRBJ1-2, with TRBD1 matching 7 bases. V lost 2 bases, J lost 7 bases, and 10 bases stayed unmatched. The germline V gene encodes CDR1 LGHNA and CDR2 YNFKEQ. CDR3 size: 15 residues.

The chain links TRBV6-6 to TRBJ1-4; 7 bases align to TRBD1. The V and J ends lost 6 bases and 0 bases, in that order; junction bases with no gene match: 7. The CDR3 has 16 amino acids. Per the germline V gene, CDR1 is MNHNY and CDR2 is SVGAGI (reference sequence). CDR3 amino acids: CASRRQGFSTNEKLFF. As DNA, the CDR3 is TGTGCCAGCAGGCGACAGGGCTTCTCAACTAATGAAAAACTGTTTTTT.

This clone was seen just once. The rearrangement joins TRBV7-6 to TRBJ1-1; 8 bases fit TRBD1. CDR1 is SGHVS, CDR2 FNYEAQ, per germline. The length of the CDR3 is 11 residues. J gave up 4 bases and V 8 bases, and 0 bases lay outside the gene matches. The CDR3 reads CASQGATEAFF. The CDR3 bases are TGTGCCAGCCAGGGGGCCACTGAAGCTTTCTTT.

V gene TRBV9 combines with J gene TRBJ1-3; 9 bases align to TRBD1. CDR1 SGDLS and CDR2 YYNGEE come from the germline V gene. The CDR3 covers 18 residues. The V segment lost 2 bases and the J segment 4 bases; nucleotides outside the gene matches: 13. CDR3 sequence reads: CASSVRPLQGAEGNTIYF. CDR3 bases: TGTGCCAGCAGCGTTCGCCCATTACAGGGGGCAGAAGGAAACACCATATATTTT.

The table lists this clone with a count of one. In DNA, the CDR3 is TGTGCCAGATTCCTAGCCAAAAACATTCAGTACTTC. As protein: CARFLAKNIQYF. The chain links TRBV5-4 to TRBJ2-4, with D uncertain. The V end lost 8 bases, the J end lost 0 bases, and 6 bases lay between the germline ends. This CDR3 has 12 residues. Germline CDR1 SGHNT, CDR2 YYREEE (reference sequence). The full variable domain, its missing parts supplied by reference TRBV5-4 and TRBJ2-4, is ETGVTQSPTHLIKTRGQQVTLRCSSQSGHNTVSWYQQALGQGPQFIFQYYREEENGRGNFPPRFSGLQFPNYSSELNVNALELDDSALYLCARFLAKNIQYFGAGTRLSVL.

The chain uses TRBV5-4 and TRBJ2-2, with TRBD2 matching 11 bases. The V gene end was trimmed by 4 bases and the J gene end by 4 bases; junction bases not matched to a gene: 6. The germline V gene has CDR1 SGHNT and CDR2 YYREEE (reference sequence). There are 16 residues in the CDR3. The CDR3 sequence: CASSPLAGGLTGELFF. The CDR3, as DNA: TGTGCCAGCAGCCCCCTAGCGGGGGGCCTCACCGGGGAGCTGTTTTTT.

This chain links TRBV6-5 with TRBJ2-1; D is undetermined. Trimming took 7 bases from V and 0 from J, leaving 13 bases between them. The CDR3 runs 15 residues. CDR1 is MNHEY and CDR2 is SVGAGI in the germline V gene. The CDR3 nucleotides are TGTGCCAGCACGGGTAGCCCAAGCTCCTACAATGAGCAGTTCTTC. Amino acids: CASTGSPSSYNEQFF.

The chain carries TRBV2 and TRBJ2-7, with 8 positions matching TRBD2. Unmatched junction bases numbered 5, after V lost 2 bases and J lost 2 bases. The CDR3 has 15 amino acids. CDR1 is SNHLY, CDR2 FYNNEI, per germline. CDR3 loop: CASSELRGATYEQYF. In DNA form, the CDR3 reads TGTGCCAGCAGTGAATTGCGGGGGGCTACCTACGAGCAGTACTTC.

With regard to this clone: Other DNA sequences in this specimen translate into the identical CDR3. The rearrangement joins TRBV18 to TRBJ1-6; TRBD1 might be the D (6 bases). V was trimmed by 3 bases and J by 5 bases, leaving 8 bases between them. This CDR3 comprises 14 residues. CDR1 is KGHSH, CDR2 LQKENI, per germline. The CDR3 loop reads CASSPRQDNSPLHF. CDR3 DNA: TGTGCCAGCTCACCCCGACAGGATAATTCACCCCTCCACTTT.

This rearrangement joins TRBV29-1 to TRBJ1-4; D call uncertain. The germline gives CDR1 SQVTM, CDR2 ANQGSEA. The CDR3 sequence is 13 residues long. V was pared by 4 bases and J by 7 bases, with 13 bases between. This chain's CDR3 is CSVGGSLGEKLFF. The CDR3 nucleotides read TGCAGCGTTGGAGGATCCTTAGGTGAAAAACTGTTTTTT. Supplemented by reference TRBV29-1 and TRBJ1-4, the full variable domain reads SAVISQKPSRDICQRGTSLTIQCQVDSQVTMMFWYRQQPGQSLTLIATANQGSEATYESGFVIDKFPISRPNLTFSTLTVSNMSPEDSSIYLCSVGGSLGEKLFFGSGTQLSVL.

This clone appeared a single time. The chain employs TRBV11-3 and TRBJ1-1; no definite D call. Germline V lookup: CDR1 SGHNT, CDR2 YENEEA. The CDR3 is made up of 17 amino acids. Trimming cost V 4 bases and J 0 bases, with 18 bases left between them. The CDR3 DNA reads TGTGCCAGCAGCTCCGAACCTTACAGAATGCTGAACACTGAAGCTTTCTTT. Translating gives CASSSEPYRMLNTEAFF.

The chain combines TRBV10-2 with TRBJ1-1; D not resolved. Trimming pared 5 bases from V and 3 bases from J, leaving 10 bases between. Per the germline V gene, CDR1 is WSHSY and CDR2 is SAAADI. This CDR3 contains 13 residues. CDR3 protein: CASSSRWDTEAFF. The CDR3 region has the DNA TGCGCCAGCAGTTCCAGGTGGGACACTGAAGCTTTCTTT.

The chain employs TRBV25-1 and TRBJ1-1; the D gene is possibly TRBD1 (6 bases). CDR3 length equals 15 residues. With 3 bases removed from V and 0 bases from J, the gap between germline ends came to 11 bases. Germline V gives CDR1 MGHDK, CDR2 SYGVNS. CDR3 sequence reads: CASSDAKGVNTEAFF. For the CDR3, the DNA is TGTGCCAGCAGTGACGCGAAGGGGGTGAACACTGAAGCTTTCTTT. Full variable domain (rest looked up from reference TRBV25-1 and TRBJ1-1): EADIYQTPRYLVIGTGKKITLECSQTMGHDKMYWYQQDPGMELHLIHYSYGVNSTEKGDLSSESTVSRIRTEHFPLTLESARPSHTSQYLCASSDAKGVNTEAFFGQGTRLTVV.

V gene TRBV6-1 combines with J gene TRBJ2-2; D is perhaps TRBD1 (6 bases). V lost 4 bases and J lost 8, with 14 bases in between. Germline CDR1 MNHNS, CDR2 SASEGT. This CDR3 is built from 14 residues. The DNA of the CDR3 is TGTGCCAGCAGTGGAGCACAGGGATTTGGGGAGCTGTTTTTT. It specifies CASSGAQGFGELFF.

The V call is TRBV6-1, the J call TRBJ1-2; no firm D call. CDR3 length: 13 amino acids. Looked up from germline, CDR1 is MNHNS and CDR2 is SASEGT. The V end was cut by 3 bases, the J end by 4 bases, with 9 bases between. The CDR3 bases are TGTGCCAGCAGTGACGAGGGAATCTATGGCTACACCTTC. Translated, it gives CASSDEGIYGYTF.

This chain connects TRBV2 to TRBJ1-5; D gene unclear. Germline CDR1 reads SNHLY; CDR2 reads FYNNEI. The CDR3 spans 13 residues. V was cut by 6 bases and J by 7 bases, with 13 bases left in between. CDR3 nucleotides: TGTGCCAGCAGCGGGGAGGTAGGCCAGCCCCAGCATTTT. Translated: CASSGEVGQPQHF.

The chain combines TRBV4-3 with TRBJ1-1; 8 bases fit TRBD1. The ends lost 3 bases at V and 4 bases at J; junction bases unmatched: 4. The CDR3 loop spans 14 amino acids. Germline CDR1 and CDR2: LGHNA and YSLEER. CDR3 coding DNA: TGCGCCAGCAGCCAGATGGGACAGGCCACTGAAGCTTTCTTT. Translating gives CASSQMGQATEAFF.